Given below is one T cell receptor beta chain in context. No antigen is known for it. HTBI primers from iRepertoire and Arm-PCR of CDR3 regions yielded the TCR beta libraries. Authors' data handling: Overall, samples carried over 60 TRBV and around 15 TRBJ segments. TCRdb independently ran MiXCR on the multiplex PCR reads; one entry per CDR3 protein. V and J calls and clone size were set by TCRdb, not the authors. The sample has about 460,000 distinct CDR3 sequences; 22% are singletons. Documented time point: persistent/refractory GD, antithyroid drugs over 5 years with positive TRAb. From RNA extracted from PBMCs, the TCR library was made. Roughly 8.6 milliliters of peripheral blood were drawn into EDTA tubes. The data derive from a study of regulatory T cells in long-lasting Graves disease. Whole-study context: Persistence in Graves' disease denoted antithyroid drug use beyond 5 years alongside positive TSH receptor antibodies. General study findings and limits: There were preferences for TRBV28, TRBJ1-2 and TRBJ2-5 in persistent disease.

The CDR3 covers 15 residues. Germline CDR1 and CDR2: SGHTA and FQGNSA. Trimming took 6 bases from V and 3 from J; bases not matched to a gene: 5. The rearrangement uses TRBV7-2 and TRBJ2-3; 11 bases line up with TRBD2. This sequence was found in a female donor with Graves disease. Sequences were derived from peripheral blood mononuclear cells (PBMCs), sampled when the disease was refractory, from a patient treated with antithyroid drugs. CDR3 in DNA: TGTGCCAGCAGGCCGCTAGCGGGGGGTACAGATACGCAGTATTTT. Protein: CASRPLAGGTDTQYF.